The rows below give T cell receptor beta chains drawn from one sample of a study of radiation and T cells in renal cell carcinoma. The table came from immunoSEQ multiplex PCR; TCRdb's copy has only in-frame clones and leaves some out. The sample lists about 120,000 clones, 81% seen once, with under 2.5% in the top ten. Sample: blood, taken from a patient whose treatment included radiotherapy and nephrectomy. These receptors were obtained from a woman aged 55-75 years with renal cell carcinoma. Both conserved end residues are part of each CDR3.

length | V | CDR3
16 | TRBV5-1 | CASTRGVVGPTDTQYF
13 | TRBV5-6 | CASSLRWGGQAFF
13 | TRBV4-2 | CASSTGGLGEAFF
12 | TRBV5-5 | CASSLEIYEQYF
15 | TRBV27 | CASSYRWGFTDTQYF
15 | TRBV9 | CASSTEGGWNYEQYF
13 | TRBV27 | CASSLLQGAEAFF
14 | TRBV5-4 | CASSSDRGGETQYF
13 | TRBV7-9 | CASSSSSSYGYTF
15 | TRBV28 | CASSPGGGLQNEQYF
15 | TRBV2 | CASRGTVNILHEQYF
13 | TRBV18 | CASSLRGNTEAFF
16 | TRBV5-1 | CASSPGGAYSGNTIYF
11 | TRBV10-3 | CAISNTGGYTF
15 | TRBV18 | CASSRGQGNTGELFF
14 | TRBV5-6 | CASSFRGLALEQYF
13 | TRBV29-1 | CSVEQNRGEKLFF
16 | TRBV19 | CASSIDRTGNEETQYF
13 | TRBV5-6 | CASSLRRPGELFF
12 | TRBV6-6 | CASSYSANEQFF
15 | TRBV11-2 | CASSLDPSGRDTQYF
15 | TRBV19 | CASSITGQAWETQYF
13 | TRBV9 | CASSVGRYNEQFF
14 | TRBV27 | CASSLGRNTDTQYF
15 | TRBV15 | CATSRDSWGTDTQYF
14 | TRBV19 | CASSRSQGAWEQYF
15 | TRBV13 | CASSLRSAATGTQYF
15 | TRBV6-5 | CASSRMTGGYDGYTF
15 | TRBV6-5 | CASRVGDTSHRGYTF
14 | TRBV11-2 | CASSRTSGYNEQFF
15 | TRBV5-4 | CASSLGTGDYNEQFF
17 | TRBV6-1 | CASNEAPGGRDYSPLHF
18 | TRBV6-1 | CASSEAGVGQGRFQPQHF
13 | TRBV11-2 | CASSEDSRDGYTF
13 | TRBV5-6 | CASIPGGTGELFF
12 | TRBV28 | CASKNFRDEQFF
15 | TRBV7-2 | CASSEGGGVQETQYF
16 | TRBV27 | CASSPDLGRGNWGYTF
14 | TRBV6-6 | CASSYGQGGDEQFF
12 | TRBV25-1 | CASRRGNEKLFF
15 | TRBV18 | CASSPQGLPTYEQYF
14 | TRBV4-3 | CASSQDHGREKAFF
13 | TRBV4-2 | CASSPGPTGELFF
14 | TRBV2 | CASSEPGKDYGYTF
14 | TRBV4-3 | CASSRATRPGELFF
18 | TRBV28 | CASSSRTGITLGANVLTF
14 | TRBV27 | CASSTGMNTGELFF
15 | TRBV6-1 | CASTPGRDRTSRGTF
15 | TRBV7-2 | CASSSHAGGNQPQHF
12 | TRBV30 | CAWSEGFYGYTF
14 | TRBV28 | CASSPRIVNYGYTF
16 | TRBV5-4 | CASSLPEYANTGELFF
14 | TRBV4-3 | CASSQSDRAYGYTF